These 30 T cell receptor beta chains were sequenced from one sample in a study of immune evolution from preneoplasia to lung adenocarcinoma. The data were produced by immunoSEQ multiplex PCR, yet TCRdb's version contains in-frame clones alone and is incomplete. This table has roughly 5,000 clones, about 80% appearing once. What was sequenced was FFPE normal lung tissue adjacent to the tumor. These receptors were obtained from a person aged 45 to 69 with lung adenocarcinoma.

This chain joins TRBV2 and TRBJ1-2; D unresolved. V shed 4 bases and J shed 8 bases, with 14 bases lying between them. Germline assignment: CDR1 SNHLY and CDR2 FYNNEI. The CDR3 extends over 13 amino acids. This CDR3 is CASSADFYEGYTF. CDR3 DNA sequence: TGTGCCAGCAGTGCGGACTTTTATGAGGGCTACACCTTC.

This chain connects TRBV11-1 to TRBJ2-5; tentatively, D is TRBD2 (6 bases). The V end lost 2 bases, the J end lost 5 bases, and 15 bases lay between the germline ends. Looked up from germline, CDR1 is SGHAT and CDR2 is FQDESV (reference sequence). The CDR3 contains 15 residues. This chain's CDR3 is CASSLTTSLGETQYF. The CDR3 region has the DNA TGTGCCAGCAGCTTAACAACTAGCTTGGGGGAGACCCAGTACTTC. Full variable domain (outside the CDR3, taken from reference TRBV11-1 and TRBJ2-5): EAEVAQSPRYKITEKSQAVAFWCDPISGHATLYWYRQILGQGPELLVQFQDESVVDDSQLPKDRFSAERLKGVDSTLKIQPAELGDSAMYLCASSLTTSLGETQYFGPGTRLLVL.

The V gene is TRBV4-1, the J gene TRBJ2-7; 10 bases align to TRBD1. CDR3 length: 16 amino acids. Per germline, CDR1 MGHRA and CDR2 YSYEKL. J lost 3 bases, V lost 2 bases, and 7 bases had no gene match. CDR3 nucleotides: TGCGCCAGCAGCCAATTCGGGACAGGGGATTTCTACGAGCAGTACTTC. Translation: CASSQFGTGDFYEQYF.

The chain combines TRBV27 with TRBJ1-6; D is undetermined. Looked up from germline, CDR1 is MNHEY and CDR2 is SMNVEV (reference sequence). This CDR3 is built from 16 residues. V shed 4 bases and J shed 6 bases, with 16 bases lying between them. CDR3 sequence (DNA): TGTGCCAGCAGTTCAATAAATTTTGGATTTAATTCACCCCTCCACTTT. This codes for CASSSINFGFNSPLHF.

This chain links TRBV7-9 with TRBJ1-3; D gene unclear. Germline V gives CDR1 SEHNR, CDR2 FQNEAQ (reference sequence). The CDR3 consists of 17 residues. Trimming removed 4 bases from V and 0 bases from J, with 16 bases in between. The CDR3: CASSSLYNSNSGNTIYF. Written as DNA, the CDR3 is TGTGCCAGCAGCTCCCTGTATAACAGCAACTCTGGAAACACCATATATTTT.

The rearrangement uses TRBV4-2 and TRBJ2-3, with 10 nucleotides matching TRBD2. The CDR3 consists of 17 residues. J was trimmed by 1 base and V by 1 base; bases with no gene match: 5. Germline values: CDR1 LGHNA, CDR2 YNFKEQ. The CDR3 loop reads CASSQVLAGTGTDTQYF. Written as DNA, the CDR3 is TGTGCCAGCAGCCAAGTACTAGCGGGGACAGGCACAGATACGCAGTATTTT.

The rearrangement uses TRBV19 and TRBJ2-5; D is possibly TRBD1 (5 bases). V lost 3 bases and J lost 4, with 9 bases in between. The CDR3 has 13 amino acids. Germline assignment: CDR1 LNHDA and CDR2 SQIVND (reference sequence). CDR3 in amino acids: CASSMDIRETQYF. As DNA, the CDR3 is TGTGCCAGTAGTATGGACATTCGAGAGACCCAGTACTTC.

Written as DNA, the CDR3 is TGTGCCAGCAGCGTAGCCGACAGCGCTAATGAAAAACTGTTTTTT. Translation: CASSVADSANEKLFF. This chain links TRBV9 with TRBJ1-4; D might be TRBD1 (5 bases). This CDR3 has 15 amino acids. The V and J ends lost 0 bases and 3 bases respectively, with 9 bases between them. Germline V lookup: CDR1 SGDLS, CDR2 YYNGEE.

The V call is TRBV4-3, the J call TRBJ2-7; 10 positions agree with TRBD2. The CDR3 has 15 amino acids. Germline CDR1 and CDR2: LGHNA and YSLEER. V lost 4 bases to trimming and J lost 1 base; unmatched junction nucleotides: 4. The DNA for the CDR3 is TGCGCCAGCAGCCTTCAAGCGGGAGGGTCCTACGAGCAGTACTTC. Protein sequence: CASSLQAGGSYEQYF.

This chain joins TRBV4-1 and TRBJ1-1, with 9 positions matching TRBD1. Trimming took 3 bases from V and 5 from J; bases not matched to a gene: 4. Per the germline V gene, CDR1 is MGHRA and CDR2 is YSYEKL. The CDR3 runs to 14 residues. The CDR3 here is CASSQGQGWTEAFF. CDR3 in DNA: TGCGCCAGCAGCCAGGGACAGGGTTGGACTGAAGCTTTCTTT.

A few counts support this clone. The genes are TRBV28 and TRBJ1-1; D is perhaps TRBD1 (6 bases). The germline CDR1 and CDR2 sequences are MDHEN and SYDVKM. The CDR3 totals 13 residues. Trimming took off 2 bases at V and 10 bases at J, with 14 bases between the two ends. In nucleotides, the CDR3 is TGTGCCAGCAGTTTAGGGGGGCAACGGGGAGCTTTCTTT. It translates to CASSLGGQRGAFF. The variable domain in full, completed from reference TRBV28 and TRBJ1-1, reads DVKVTQSSRYLVKRTGEKVFLECVQDMDHENMFWYRQDPGLGLRLIYFSYDVKMKEKGDIPEGYSVSREKKERFSLILESASTNQTSMYLCASSLGGQRGAFFGQGTRLTVV.

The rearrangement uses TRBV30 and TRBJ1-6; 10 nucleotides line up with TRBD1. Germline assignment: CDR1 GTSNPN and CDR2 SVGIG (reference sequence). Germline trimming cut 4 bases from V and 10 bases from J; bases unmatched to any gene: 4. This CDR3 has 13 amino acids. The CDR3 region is CAWTTGGRSPLHF. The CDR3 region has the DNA TGTGCCTGGACGACAGGGGGCAGATCACCCCTCCACTTT.

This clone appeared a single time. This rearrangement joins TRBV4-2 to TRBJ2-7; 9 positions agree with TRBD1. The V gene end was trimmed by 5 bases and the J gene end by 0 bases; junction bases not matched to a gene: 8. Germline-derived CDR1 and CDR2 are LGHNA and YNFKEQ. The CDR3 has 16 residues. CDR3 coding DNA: TGTGCCAGCAGCACAGGACAGGGGAAAAACTCCTACGAGCAGTACTTC. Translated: CASSTGQGKNSYEQYF.

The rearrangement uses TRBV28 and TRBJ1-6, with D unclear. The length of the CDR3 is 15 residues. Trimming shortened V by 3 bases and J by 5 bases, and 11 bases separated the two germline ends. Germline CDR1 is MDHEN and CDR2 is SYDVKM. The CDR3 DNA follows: TGTGCCAGCAGTTTCGGAGGGCAGAATAATTCACCCCTCCACTTT. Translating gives CASSFGGQNNSPLHF. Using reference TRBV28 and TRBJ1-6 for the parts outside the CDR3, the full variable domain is DVKVTQSSRYLVKRTGEKVFLECVQDMDHENMFWYRQDPGLGLRLIYFSYDVKMKEKGDIPEGYSVSREKKERFSLILESASTNQTSMYLCASSFGGQNNSPLHFGNGTRLTVT.

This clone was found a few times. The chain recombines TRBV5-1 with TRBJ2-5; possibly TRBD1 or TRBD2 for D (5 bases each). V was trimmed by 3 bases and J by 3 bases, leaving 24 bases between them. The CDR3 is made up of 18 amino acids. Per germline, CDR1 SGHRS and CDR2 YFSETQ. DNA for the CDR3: TGCGCCAGCAGCTACCCCGGGACCCCCGTCGGAATAAAAGAGACCCAGTACTTC. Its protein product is CASSYPGTPVGIKETQYF.

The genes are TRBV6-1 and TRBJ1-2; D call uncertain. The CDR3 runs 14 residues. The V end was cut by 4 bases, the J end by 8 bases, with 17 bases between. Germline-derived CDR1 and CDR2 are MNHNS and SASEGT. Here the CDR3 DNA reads TGTGCCAGCAGTGTGGACCGGCTGGACTTGGGCTACACCTTC. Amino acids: CASSVDRLDLGYTF.

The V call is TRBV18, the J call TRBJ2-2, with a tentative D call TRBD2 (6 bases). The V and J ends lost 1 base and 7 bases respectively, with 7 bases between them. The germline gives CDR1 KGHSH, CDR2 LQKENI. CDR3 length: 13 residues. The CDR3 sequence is CASSPRGDGELFF. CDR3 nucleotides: TGTGCCAGCTCACCACGGGGGGACGGGGAGCTGTTTTTT.

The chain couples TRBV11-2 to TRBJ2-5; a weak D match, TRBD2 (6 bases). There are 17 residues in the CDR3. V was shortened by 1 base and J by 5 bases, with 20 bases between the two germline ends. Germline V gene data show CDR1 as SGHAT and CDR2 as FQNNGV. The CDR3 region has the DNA TGTGCCAGCAGCTTAGTGCTAGCAACCGGGGGTCGGGAGACCCAGTACTTC. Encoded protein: CASSLVLATGGRETQYF. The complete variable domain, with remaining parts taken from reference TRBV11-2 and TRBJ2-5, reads EAGVAQSPRYKIIEKRQSVAFWCNPISGHATLYWYQQILGQGPKLLIQFQNNGVVDDSQLPKDRFSAERLKGVDSTLKIQPAKLEDSAVYLCASSLVLATGGRETQYFGPGTRLLVL.

The CDR3 reads CSVEQGQGEYGYTF. The CDR3 region has the DNA TGCAGCGTTGAACAAGGACAGGGAGAGTATGGCTACACCTTC. The chain joins TRBV29-1 to TRBJ1-2; 8 nucleotides agree with TRBD1. With 2 bases clipped from V and 5 bases from J, the junction kept 7 bases outside the gene matches. The germline gives CDR1 SQVTM, CDR2 ANQGSEA. The CDR3 extends over 14 amino acids.

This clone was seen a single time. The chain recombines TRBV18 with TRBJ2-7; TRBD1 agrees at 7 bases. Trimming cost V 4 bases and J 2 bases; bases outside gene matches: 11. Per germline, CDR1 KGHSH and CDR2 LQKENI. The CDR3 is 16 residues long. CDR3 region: CASSHRTGQNTYEQYF. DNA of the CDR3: TGTGCCAGCTCACATAGAACGGGACAGAATACCTACGAGCAGTACTTC.

The CDR3 DNA reads as TGTGCCAGCTCCCATGATTGGACGGTGTTCATCGGGGAGCTGTTTTTT. Translating it yields CASSHDWTVFIGELFF. The chain carries TRBV18 and TRBJ2-2, with no clear D. The V and J ends lost 6 bases and 7 bases respectively, with 21 bases between them. Germline assignment: CDR1 KGHSH and CDR2 LQKENI. The length of the CDR3 is 16 residues.

CDR3 loop: CASSIQGTTNTEAFF. CDR3 DNA: TGTGCCAGTAGTATCCAGGGGACTACAAACACTGAAGCTTTCTTT. The chain employs TRBV19 and TRBJ1-1; D possibly corresponds to TRBD1 (6 bases). The CDR3 loop spans 15 amino acids. CDR1 is LNHDA and CDR2 is SQIVND in the germline V gene (reference sequence). Deletions cut 3 bases from V and 2 bases from J, with 13 bases between.

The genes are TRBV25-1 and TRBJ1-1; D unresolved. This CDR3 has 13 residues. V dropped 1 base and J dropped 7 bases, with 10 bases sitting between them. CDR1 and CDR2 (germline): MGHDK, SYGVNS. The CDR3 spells CASSESRQGEAFF. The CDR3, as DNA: TGTGCCAGCAGTGAATCTCGGCAAGGTGAAGCTTTCTTT.

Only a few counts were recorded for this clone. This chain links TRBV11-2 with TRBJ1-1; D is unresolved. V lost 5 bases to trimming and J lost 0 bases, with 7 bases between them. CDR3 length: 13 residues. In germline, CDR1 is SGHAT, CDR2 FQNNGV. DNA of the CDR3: TGTGCCAGCAGCGGAGCGCTGAACACTGAAGCTTTCTTT. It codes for CASSGALNTEAFF. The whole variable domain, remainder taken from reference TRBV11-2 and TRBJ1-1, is EAGVAQSPRYKIIEKRQSVAFWCNPISGHATLYWYQQILGQGPKLLIQFQNNGVVDDSQLPKDRFSAERLKGVDSTLKIQPAKLEDSAVYLCASSGALNTEAFFGQGTRLTVV.

CDR3 nucleotides: TGTGCCAGCAGCTTAGGTTACGGCACTGAAGCTTTCTTT. This sequence encodes CASSLGYGTEAFF. The chain is built from TRBV7-2 and TRBJ1-1; D gene ambiguous. V was pared by 1 base and J by 4 bases, with 7 bases between. The CDR3 consists of 13 residues. The germline CDR1 and CDR2 sequences are SGHTA and FQGNSA.

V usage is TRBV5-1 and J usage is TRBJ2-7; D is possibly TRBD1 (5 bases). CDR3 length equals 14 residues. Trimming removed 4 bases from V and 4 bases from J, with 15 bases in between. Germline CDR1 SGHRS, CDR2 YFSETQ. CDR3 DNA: TGCGCCAGCAGCGTTGGAACCCAGGGATACGAGCAGTACTTC. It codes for CASSVGTQGYEQYF.

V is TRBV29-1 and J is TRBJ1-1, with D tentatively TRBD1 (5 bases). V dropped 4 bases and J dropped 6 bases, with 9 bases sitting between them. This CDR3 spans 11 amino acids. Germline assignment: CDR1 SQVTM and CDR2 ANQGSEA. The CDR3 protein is CSVAGGSEAFF. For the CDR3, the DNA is TGCAGCGTTGCGGGGGGGTCTGAAGCTTTCTTT.

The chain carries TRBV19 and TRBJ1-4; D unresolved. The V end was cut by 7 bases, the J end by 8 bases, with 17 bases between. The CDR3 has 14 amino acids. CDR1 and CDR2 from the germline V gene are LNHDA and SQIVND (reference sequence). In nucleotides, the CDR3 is TGTGCCAGTAATACTGTATACGACGACGAAAAACTGTTTTTT. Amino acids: CASNTVYDDEKLFF.

In DNA form, the CDR3 reads TGTGCCATCCGGCAAGCGGCTAGAGAGACCCAGTACTTC. Translating gives CAIRQAARETQYF. The V gene is TRBV2, the J gene TRBJ2-5, with D possibly being TRBD2 (5 bases). The V gene's germline CDR1 is SNHLY and CDR2 FYNNEI. V lost 10 bases, J lost 4 bases, and 16 bases lay in between. This CDR3 comprises 13 residues.

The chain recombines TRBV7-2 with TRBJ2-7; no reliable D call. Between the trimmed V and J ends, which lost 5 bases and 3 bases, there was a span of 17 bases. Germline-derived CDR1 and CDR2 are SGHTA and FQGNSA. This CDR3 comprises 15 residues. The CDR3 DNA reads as TGTGCCAGCAGCCCCACAGTTGGGCAAGGCTACGAGCAGTACTTC. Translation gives CASSPTVGQGYEQYF.